This T cell receptor beta chain is from a study of cytomegalovirus exposure and HLA in healthy donors. Findings of the study overall: Segments of the TCR beta V type were, in most cases, productive about 87% or about 30% of the time in an earlier analysis. Later analysis identified a missense DCLRE1C variant that was linked to TCR beta V- and J-gene trimming. Many donors carried some public TCRs, although rarity characterized most TCR sequences. The authors reported that TCR beta sequences could predict HLA-A and HLA-B alleles. These predictions were accurate for most subjects in the first cohort.

It was with 60 Vbeta and 13 Jbeta primers that the PCR ran. Data came from immunoSEQ multiplex PCR; TCRdb stores just in-frame clones and leaves some out. This table has approximately 140,000 clones, around three quarters appearing once. With regard to this clone: As yet, its antigen is unknown.

The germline V gene has CDR1 SGHTA and CDR2 FQGNSA. V shed 0 bases and J shed 5 bases, with 6 bases lying between them. The CDR3 loop spans 13 amino acids. This TCR was sampled from a man aged 35 to 55 in good health and CMV-seropositive. The chain uses TRBV7-2 and TRBJ2-3; no clear D. Sequencing was done on a sample of PBMCs. The CDR3 nucleotides read TGTGCCAGCAGCTTAGCTAATAGAGATACGCAGTATTTT. Translation gives CASSLANRDTQYF.